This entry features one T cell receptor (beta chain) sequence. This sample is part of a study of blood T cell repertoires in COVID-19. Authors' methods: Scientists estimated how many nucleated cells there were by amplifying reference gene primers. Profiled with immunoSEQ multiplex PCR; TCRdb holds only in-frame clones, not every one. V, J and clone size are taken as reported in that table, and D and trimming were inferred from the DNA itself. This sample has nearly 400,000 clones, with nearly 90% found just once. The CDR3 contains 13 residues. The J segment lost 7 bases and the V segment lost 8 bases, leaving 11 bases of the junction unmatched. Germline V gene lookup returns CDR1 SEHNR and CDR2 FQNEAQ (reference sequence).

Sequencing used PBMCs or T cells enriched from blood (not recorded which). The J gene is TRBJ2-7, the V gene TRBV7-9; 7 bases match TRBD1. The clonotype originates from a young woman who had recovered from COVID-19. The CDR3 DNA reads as TGTGCCAGCTTCGGACAGGTTTCGGAGGAGCAGTACTTC. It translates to CASFGQVSEEQYF.